This T cell receptor beta chain was found in a study of CD8+ T cells in alopecia areata. The study's findings and limits: TCRs were shared less clearly across patients than in mice, possibly for HLA-related reasons.

About this clone itself: As yet, its antigen is unknown.

Extracted RNA was reverse transcribed into cDNA, the sequencing template. Assay: immunoSEQ multiplex PCR; the TCRdb copy retains only in-frame clones and omits some. The sample shows around 97,000 clones, around three fifths of them seen only once. Germline trimming cut 5 bases from V and 5 bases from J; bases unmatched to any gene: 8. Looked up from germline, CDR1 is SGHRS and CDR2 is YFSETQ. The CDR3 consists of 14 residues. The receptor was derived from a human donor in good health. Material for sequencing was CD4+ T cells sorted from blood. The V gene is TRBV5-1, the J gene TRBJ2-7, with 9 bases matching TRBD2. CDR3 region: CASRYTSGHNEQYF. CDR3 DNA: TGCGCCAGCAGGTACACTAGCGGGCACAACGAGCAGTACTTC. The whole variable domain, remainder taken from reference TRBV5-1 and TRBJ2-7, is KAGVTQTPRYLIKTRGQQVTLSCSPISGHRSVSWYQQTPGQGLQFLFEYFSETQRNKGNFPGRFSGRQFSNSRSEMNVSTLELGDSALYLCASRYTSGHNEQYFGPGTRLTVT.